The 15 T cell receptor beta chains below come from one sample, sequenced in a study of blood T cell repertoires in COVID-19. The data were produced by immunoSEQ multiplex PCR, yet TCRdb's version contains in-frame clones alone and is incomplete. The data show just under 65,000 clones, more than 65% seen once. The specimen sequenced was peripheral blood. These TCRs come from a human donor in a cohort sampled during active COVID-19.

The chain joins TRBV7-6 to TRBJ2-1; the D gene is possibly TRBD2 (7 bases). V gave up 5 bases and J gave up 8 bases, with 19 bases separating them. Per the germline V gene, CDR1 is SGHVS and CDR2 is FNYEAQ. This CDR3 comprises 15 residues. CDR3 bases: TGTGCCAGCAGCCGTGGGGGGGCCTGGTCGTATGAGCAGTTCTTC. This gives the protein CASSRGGAWSYEQFF.

This clone was picked up one time. This sequence joins TRBV6-4 and TRBJ2-7, with TRBD1 matching over 8 bases. CDR1 and CDR2 from the germline V gene are MRHNA and SNTAGT. After removal of 6 bases from V and 0 bases from J, the junction contained 19 bases not matched to a gene. The length of the CDR3 is 19 residues. This chain's CDR3 is CASRTPGRGRCPRSYEQYF. The CDR3 coding sequence is TGTGCCAGCAGAACACCGGGCAGGGGGCGTTGCCCCCGCTCCTACGAGCAGTACTTC.

The chain carries TRBV10-3 and TRBJ2-2, with TRBD1 as a possible D gene (6 bases). The V end was cut by 10 bases, the J end by 3 bases, with 18 bases between. The CDR3 is 15 amino acids. Per the germline V gene, CDR1 is ENHRY and CDR2 is SYGVKD. In DNA form, the CDR3 reads TGTGCCAGCTCAACCCATGCAGGGGACACCGGGGAGCTGTTTTTT. Amino acid sequence: CASSTHAGDTGELFF.

This clone was seen only once. The chain links TRBV9 to TRBJ2-2; possibly TRBD2 for D (5 bases). The V gene's germline CDR1 is SGDLS and CDR2 YYNGEE. CDR3 length: 16 amino acids. The V and J ends lost 0 bases and 0 bases respectively, with 9 bases between them. Written as DNA, the CDR3 is TGTGCCAGCAGCGTAGGGGTAGCGACGAACACCGGGGAGCTGTTTTTT. Amino acid sequence: CASSVGVATNTGELFF.

This clone was found once. V is TRBV3-1 (or the pseudogene TRBV3-2) and J is TRBJ2-7; 7 bases align to TRBD1. The trim removed 4 bases at V and 3 bases at J, leaving 6 bases unmatched. Germline CDR1 LGHDT, CDR2 YNNKEL (reference sequence). The CDR3 runs to 14 residues. The CDR3 here is CASSLRTGHYEQYF. The CDR3 bases are TGTGCCAGCAGCCTCCGGACAGGTCACTACGAGCAGTACTTC.

The chain recombines TRBV7-9 with TRBJ1-1; the match to TRBD1 covers 11 bases. CDR1 and CDR2 (germline): SEHNR, FQNEAQ (reference sequence). Unmatched junction bases numbered 12, after V lost 5 bases and J lost 4 bases. There are 17 residues in the CDR3. Here the CDR3 DNA reads TGTGCCAGCAGCCCAGCCGGGACAGGGGGAATGGGCACTGAAGCTTTCTTT. It yields the protein CASSPAGTGGMGTEAFF.

This chain uses TRBV6-2 or TRBV6-3 with TRBJ2-3; D may be TRBD1 (6 bases). This CDR3 comprises 16 residues. The germline V gene encodes CDR1 MNHEY and CDR2 SVGEGT. Trimming cost V 2 bases and J 0 bases, with 12 bases left between them. Written as DNA, the CDR3 is TGTGCCAGCAGTTACCAGGGGACCGCGAGCACAGATACGCAGTATTTT. Encoded protein: CASSYQGTASTDTQYF.

The chain uses TRBV5-1 and TRBJ2-5; D may be TRBD2 (6 bases). V was shortened by 4 bases and J by 4 bases, with 17 bases between the two germline ends. This CDR3 comprises 15 residues. CDR1 and CDR2 (germline): SGHRS, YFSETQ. The CDR3 here is CASSPSGGVGETQYF. CDR3 nucleotides: TGCGCCAGCAGCCCCAGTGGAGGGGTGGGAGAGACCCAGTACTTC.

The V gene is TRBV18, the J gene TRBJ1-2; 10 nucleotides align to TRBD1. After removal of 3 bases from V and 3 bases from J, the junction contained 7 bases not matched to a gene. Germline V CDR1 and CDR2: KGHSH, LQKENI. The CDR3 consists of 16 residues. Here the CDR3 DNA reads TGTGCCAGCTCACCCGAAGCGGGACAGGGGTACTATGGCTACACCTTC. It specifies CASSPEAGQGYYGYTF.

The chain is built from TRBV9 and TRBJ2-3; the match to TRBD2 covers 14 bases. After removal of 3 bases from V and 7 bases from J, the junction contained 4 bases not matched to a gene. This CDR3 has 15 amino acids. The germline V gene has CDR1 SGDLS and CDR2 YYNGEE. The DNA for the CDR3 is TGTGCCAGCAGCGACCGACTAGCGGGGGGGCATACGCAGTATTTT. Protein product: CASSDRLAGGHTQYF.

V and J are TRBV7-8 and TRBJ1-3, with D tentatively TRBD1 (6 bases). The germline V gene encodes CDR1 SGHVS and CDR2 FQNEAQ. V was pared by 4 bases and J by 0 bases, with 31 bases between. The CDR3 extends over 22 amino acids. As DNA, the CDR3 is TGTGCCAGCAGCTCAACAATTAGGGCATCAACGACAGGACAGAGCTCTGGAAACACCATATATTTT. Its translation: CASSSTIRASTTGQSSGNTIYF.

This clone has more than one count but fewer than ten. V gene TRBV7-8 combines with J gene TRBJ1-2; possibly TRBD1 for D (6 bases). The germline gives CDR1 SGHVS, CDR2 FQNEAQ. The CDR3 length is 13 residues. V lost 1 base, J lost 8 bases, and 11 bases lay in between. The CDR3 loop reads CASSLVRGEGYTF. CDR3 in DNA: TGTGCCAGCAGCTTAGTCAGGGGTGAGGGCTACACCTTC.

The chain is built from TRBV7-9 and TRBJ2-2; 7 nucleotides agree with TRBD1. CDR3 size: 14 residues. Trimming removed 3 bases from V and 4 bases from J; junction bases left unmatched: 2. Germline V lookup: CDR1 SEHNR, CDR2 FQNEAQ (reference sequence). In DNA form, the CDR3 reads TGTGCCAGCAGCTTGGGACAGAGCACCGGGGAGCTGTTTTTT. Protein sequence: CASSLGQSTGELFF.

In regard to this clone: Since the CDR3 does not end with the conserved phenylalanine or tryptophan, this likely comes from a read error. No DNA is shown, since the ends of the CDR3 on it are uncertain; the CDR3 is the one TCRdb lists. The chain has TRBV9 and TRBJ2-7; the D call in the table, TRBD1, was not verified against the DNA. The CDR3 length is 11 residues, termini included. The germline V gene encodes CDR1 SGDLS and CDR2 YYNGEE. CDR3: CASSQYRGLRP.

V and J are TRBV29-1 and TRBJ2-3, with TRBD2 matching over 10 bases. The CDR3 is 13 residues long. The germline CDR1 and CDR2 sequences are SQVTM and ANQGSEA. With 3 bases clipped from V and 8 bases from J, the junction kept 5 bases outside the gene matches. Here the CDR3 reads CSVEDRTSGTQYF. CDR3 nucleotides: TGCAGCGTTGAGGACCGGACTAGCGGTACGCAGTATTTT.